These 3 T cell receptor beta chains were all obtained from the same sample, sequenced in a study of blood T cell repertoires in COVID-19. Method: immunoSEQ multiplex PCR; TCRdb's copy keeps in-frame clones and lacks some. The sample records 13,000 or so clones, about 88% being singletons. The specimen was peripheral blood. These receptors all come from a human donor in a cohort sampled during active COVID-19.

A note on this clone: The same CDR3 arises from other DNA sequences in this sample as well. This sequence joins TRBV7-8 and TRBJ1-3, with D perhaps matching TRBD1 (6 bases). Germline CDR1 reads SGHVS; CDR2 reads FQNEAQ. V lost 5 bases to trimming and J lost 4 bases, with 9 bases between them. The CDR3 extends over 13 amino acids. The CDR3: CASSGGQGNTIYF. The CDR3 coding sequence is TGTGCCAGCAGCGGTGGACAGGGAAACACCATATATTTT.

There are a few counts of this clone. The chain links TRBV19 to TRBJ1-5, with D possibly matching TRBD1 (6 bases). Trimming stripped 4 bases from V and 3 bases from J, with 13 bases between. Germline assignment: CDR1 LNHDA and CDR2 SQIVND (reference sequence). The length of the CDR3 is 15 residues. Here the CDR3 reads CASSTTGSSNQPQHF. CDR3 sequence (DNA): TGTGCCAGTAGTACTACAGGGTCGTCCAATCAGCCCCAGCATTTT.

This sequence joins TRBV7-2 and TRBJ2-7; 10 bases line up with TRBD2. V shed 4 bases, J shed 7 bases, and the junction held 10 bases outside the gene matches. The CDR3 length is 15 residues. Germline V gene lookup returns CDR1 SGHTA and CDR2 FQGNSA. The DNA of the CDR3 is TGTGCCAGCAGCTCCCAAGCGGGGGGGCAAATGGAGCAGTACTTC. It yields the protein CASSSQAGGQMEQYF.